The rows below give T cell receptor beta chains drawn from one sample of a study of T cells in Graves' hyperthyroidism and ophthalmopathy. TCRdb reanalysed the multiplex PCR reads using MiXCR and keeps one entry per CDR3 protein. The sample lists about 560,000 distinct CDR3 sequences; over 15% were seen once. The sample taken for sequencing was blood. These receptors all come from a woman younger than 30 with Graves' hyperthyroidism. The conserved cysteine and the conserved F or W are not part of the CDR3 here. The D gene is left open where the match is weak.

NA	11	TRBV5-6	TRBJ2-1	ASSFFDSNEQF
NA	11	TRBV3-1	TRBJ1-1	ASSQSENTEAF
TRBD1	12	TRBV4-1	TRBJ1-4	ASRRQGDNEKLF
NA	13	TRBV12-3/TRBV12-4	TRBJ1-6	ASSLSIQSNSPLH
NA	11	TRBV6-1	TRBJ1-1	ASGPSWDTEAF
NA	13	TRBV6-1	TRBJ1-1	ASRSERGHGTEAF
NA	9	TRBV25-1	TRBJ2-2	ASKYTGELF
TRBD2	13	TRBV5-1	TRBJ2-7	ASSLTGLALYEQY
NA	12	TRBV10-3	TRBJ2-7	ATESGAQDYEQY
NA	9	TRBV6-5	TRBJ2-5	ASSYSSTQY
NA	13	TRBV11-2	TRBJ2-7	ASSLIAGTYYEQY
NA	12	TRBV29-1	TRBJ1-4	SVRRGRRDEKLF
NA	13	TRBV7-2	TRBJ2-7	ASSHSGPSAYEQY
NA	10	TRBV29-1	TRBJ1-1	SVVWVDTEAF
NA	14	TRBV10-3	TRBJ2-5	AISEVIGAGQETQY
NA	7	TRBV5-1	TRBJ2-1	ASSFAVF
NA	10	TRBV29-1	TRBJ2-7	SVEHSGYEQY
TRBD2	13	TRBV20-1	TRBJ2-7	SARGTSGSFYEQY
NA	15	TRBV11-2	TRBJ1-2	ASSSREAGGGNYGYT
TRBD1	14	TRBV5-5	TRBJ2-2	ASSGIGGDYTGELF
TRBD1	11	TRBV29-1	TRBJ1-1	SVGTGGFTEAF
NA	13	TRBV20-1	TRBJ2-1	SLTLARTSYNEQF
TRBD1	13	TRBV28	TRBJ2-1	ATKDRGSSYNEQF
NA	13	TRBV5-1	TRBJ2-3	ASTPGVRSPDTQY
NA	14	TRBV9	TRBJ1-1	ASSVGGRGRNTEAF
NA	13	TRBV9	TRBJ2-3	ASSVSWWGTDTQY
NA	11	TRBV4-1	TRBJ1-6	ASSQARSSPLH
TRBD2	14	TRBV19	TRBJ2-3	ASSVGTSGSTDTQY
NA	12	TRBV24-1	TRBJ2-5	ATSVPGQQETQY
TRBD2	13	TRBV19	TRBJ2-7	ASSYSGTSSYEQY
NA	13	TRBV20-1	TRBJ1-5	SARDPLGGGEPQH
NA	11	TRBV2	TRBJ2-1	ASNPRRRNEQF
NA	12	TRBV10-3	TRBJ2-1	AISEFTDYNEQF
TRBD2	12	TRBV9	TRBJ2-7	ASSVAGGSGEQY